The present T cell receptor (beta chain) was sequenced within a study of blood T cell repertoires in COVID-19. Across the study: COVID-19 samples, acute and convalescent, were from the United States, Italy and Spain.

The CDR3 runs to 20 residues. Germline lookup yields CDR1 SGHTS and CDR2 YDEGEE. Trimming stripped 4 bases from V and 2 bases from J, with 28 bases between. The data were produced by immunoSEQ multiplex PCR, yet TCRdb's version contains in-frame clones alone and is incomplete. The data show 380,000 or so clones, with around 92% seen just once and 0.95% to 1.5% held by the top ten. This clonotype originated in a man between 35 and 55 years old with acute or convalescent COVID-19. This chain joins TRBV5-8 and TRBJ1-3; D may be TRBD1 (5 bases). The sample consisted of peripheral blood. The CDR3 protein is CASSQNRGSGVWEAGNTIYF. Here the CDR3 DNA reads TGTGCCAGCAGCCAGAACCGGGGCTCGGGAGTCTGGGAAGCTGGAAACACCATATATTTT.